This T cell receptor (beta chain) is drawn from a study of T cells after yellow fever vaccination (dated by TCRdb to between 2018 and 2021). About the investigation overall: The SMART-Seq v4 Ultra Low Input RNA kit was used to prepare libraries from fractions with low cell numbers. Two healthy male donors made up the cohort, one aged 18 to 29 years and the other aged 30 to 39 years. To track T-cell clones before and after primary and booster YFV17D yellow fever vaccination, bulk TCR alpha and beta repertoires were sequenced longitudinally. Bulk PBMC replicates and cell subsets were isolated from blood drawn at multiple timepoints before and after both primary and secondary immunization.

Trimmed from V: 4 bases; trimmed from J: 2 bases; junction bases lacking a gene match: 5. The CDR3 sequence holds 15 residues, the cysteine and phenylalanine included. Only the CDR3 region is kept as DNA, spanning 45 bases read in frame from base 1. Taken from the germline V gene (reference sequence), the CDR1 and CDR2 loops are SGHKS and YYEKEE. What this sample's treatment or condition label stands for: live attenuated yellow fever vaccine strain. A standard Ficoll-Paque protocol was used to isolate PBMCs from peripheral blood. Dynabeads CD4 and CD8 positive selection kits were used to isolate CD4 and CD8 T-cell fractions. RNA was extracted with TriZol from bulk PBMCs, CD4 and CD8 fractions, and dextramer-positive and dextramer-negative fractions. The sample holds many counts of this clonotype. Its antigen remains unidentified. Per-base quality was not reported, and no clone a single base away is much larger than it.

TCR cDNA was synthesized by 5'RACE template switching, which introduced a universal primer site and unique molecular identifiers. cDNA synthesis was primed from both the TCR alpha and TCR beta constant segments. Libraries were amplified in two PCR steps, with sample barcodes and sequencing adapters added in the second step. Sequencing of libraries was performed on Illumina HiSeq 2500 (2x100 bp) or NovaSeq (2x150 bp). The paper's data handling went like this. MIGEC was used to demultiplex reads and collapse the reads into UMI consensus sequences, and MiXCR was used for V(D)J alignment. Clonotypes responding to the vaccine were identified with edgeR on replicate PBMC samples, with the criteria of FDR below 0.01 and a log2 fold change above 5 up to day 15. Each bulk clonotype was labeled CD4 or CD8 based on which sequenced repertoire, CD4 or CD8, contained the clonotype at higher abundance. TCRdb trimmed public reads at Q25 via fastp, called clones via MiXCR and kept in-frame beta chains. Rows are unified per CDR3 protein, each entry keeping the most common DNA and genes. The V and J calls here are based on TCRdb, not the publication. Within this sample are 120,000 to 150,000 distinct CDR3 sequences, with over 7% of them counted one time only. The ten largest account for less than 0.95% of the sample.

Points the paper makes about the study in general: Most clones expanded after primary vaccination were re-detected after the booster (just under 97% of CD4 and around 88% of CD8), suggesting broad memory maintenance. Computational filtering was needed because FACS-sorted repertoires could contain abundant contaminating clonotypes from the bulk population. The secondary T-cell response was weaker than the primary response but faster, peaking on day 5 instead of day 15. A small share of clonotypes occurred in both CD4 and CD8 compartments, likely arising from convergent recombination. Only a couple of donors were included in the study, so the extent to which the findings can be generalized is limited.

Sequenced here: CD4+ T cells sorted from PBMCs, sampled 5 days after the yellow fever booster vaccination. This TCR came from a man under 40 who received the YFV17D yellow fever vaccine. The sequence is built from TRBV5-5 and TRBJ2-7; 11 nucleotides in the junction match TRBD2. At the DNA level, the sequence is TGTGCCAGCAGCGAACCGGGACTAGCGGCCTACGAGCAGTACTTC. Its protein is CASSEPGLAAYEQYF.